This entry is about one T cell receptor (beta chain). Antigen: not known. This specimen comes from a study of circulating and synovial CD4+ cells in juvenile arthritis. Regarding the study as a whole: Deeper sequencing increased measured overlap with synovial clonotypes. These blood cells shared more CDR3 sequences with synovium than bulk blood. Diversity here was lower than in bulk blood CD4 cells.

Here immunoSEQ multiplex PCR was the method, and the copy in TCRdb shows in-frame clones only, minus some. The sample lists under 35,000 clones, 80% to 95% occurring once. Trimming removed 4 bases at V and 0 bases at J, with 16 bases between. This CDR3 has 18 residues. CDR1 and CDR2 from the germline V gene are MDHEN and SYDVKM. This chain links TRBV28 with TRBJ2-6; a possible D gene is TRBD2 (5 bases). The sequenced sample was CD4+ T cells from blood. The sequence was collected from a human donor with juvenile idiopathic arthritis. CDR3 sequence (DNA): TGTGCCAGCAGTTCGATCCCCCGGGATCACTCTGGGGCCAACGTCCTGACTTTC. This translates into CASSSIPRDHSGANVLTF.